This entry lists 12 T cell receptor beta chains sequenced from one sample in a study of blood T cell repertoires in COVID-19. TCRdb's copy holds only in-frame clones and misses some; the assay was immunoSEQ multiplex PCR. The top ten hold 10% of the sample, which has roughly 89,000 clones, 80% seen once. The specimen was peripheral blood. The receptor set was obtained from a woman in her 70s with acute or convalescent COVID-19.

V gene TRBV7-6 combines with J gene TRBJ2-3, with 11 bases matching TRBD2. V was pared by 1 base and J by 5 bases, with 5 bases of the junction left unmatched. Germline V gene lookup returns CDR1 SGHVS and CDR2 FNYEAQ. This CDR3 comprises 16 residues. For the CDR3, the DNA is TGTGCCAGCAGCTTAGGAGGTCTAGCGGGGGGAGATACGCAGTATTTT. Its translation: CASSLGGLAGGDTQYF. The complete variable domain, with remaining parts taken from reference TRBV7-6 and TRBJ2-3, reads GAGVSQSPRYKVTKRGQDVALRCDPISGHVSLYWYRQALGQGPEFLTYFNYEAQQDKSGLPNDRFSAERPEGSISTLTIQRTEQRDSAMYRCASSLGGLAGGDTQYFGPGTRLTVL.

The genes are TRBV18 and TRBJ2-7, with 7 bases aligning to TRBD2. The V and J ends lost 2 bases and 11 bases, in that order; junction bases with no gene match: 18. Germline V CDR1 and CDR2: KGHSH, LQKENI. This CDR3 has 16 amino acids. DNA of the CDR3: TGTGCCAGCTCACCAATAGAGGTCCCAGCGCTAGCGGCAAAGTACTTC. This gives the protein CASSPIEVPALAAKYF.

This clone was detected a few times. The rearrangement links TRBV25-1 to TRBJ1-2; 7 positions agree with TRBD1. The CDR3 contains 13 residues. Trimming removed 5 bases from V and 7 bases from J; junction bases left unmatched: 7. Germline assignment: CDR1 MGHDK and CDR2 SYGVNS. The CDR3 DNA follows: TGTGCCAGCAGTTCCCCTAACAGGGGTGGCTACACCTTC. Translating gives CASSSPNRGGYTF.

J is TRBJ2-3 and V is TRBV12-5; 7 nucleotides align to TRBD1. This CDR3 has 14 residues. With V trimmed by 6 bases and J by 2 bases, 5 bases remained unmatched. CDR1 is LGHNT and CDR2 is FRNRAP in the germline V gene. The CDR3 loop reads CASGQGQDTDTQYF. The CDR3 coding sequence is TGTGCTAGTGGCCAAGGACAGGACACAGATACGCAGTATTTT.

This sequence joins TRBV2 and TRBJ2-7; D may be TRBD1 (5 bases). Germline V lookup: CDR1 SNHLY, CDR2 FYNNEI. V lost 7 bases and J 4 bases, leaving 11 bases between the germline ends. CDR3 length: 12 amino acids. CDR3: CASKKTGYEQYF. In DNA, the CDR3 is TGTGCCAGCAAGAAAACAGGTTACGAGCAGTACTTC.

The chain has TRBV7-9 and TRBJ1-1, with TRBD1 as a possible D gene (6 bases). Trimming took off 1 base at V and 7 bases at J, with 10 bases between the two ends. The CDR3 runs to 13 residues. Germline assignment: CDR1 SEHNR and CDR2 FQNEAQ (reference sequence). The CDR3 region is CASSLGGQLEAFF. The CDR3 DNA follows: TGTGCCAGCAGCTTAGGTGGACAGCTTGAAGCTTTCTTT.

The chain has TRBV14 and TRBJ1-2; D not certain. Trimming left V 1 base short and J 3 bases short, with 9 bases between. This CDR3 has 14 amino acids. Germline V CDR1 and CDR2: SGHDN, FVKESK. The CDR3 here is CASSQAGRDYGYTF. As DNA, the CDR3 is TGTGCCAGCAGCCAAGCTGGGAGGGACTATGGCTACACCTTC. The whole variable domain, filled in from reference TRBV14 and TRBJ1-2, reads EAGVTQFPSHSVIEKGQTVTLRCDPISGHDNLYWYRRVMGKEIKFLLHFVKESKQDESGMPNNRFLAERTGGTYSTLKVQPAELEDSGVYFCASSQAGRDYGYTFGSGTRLTVV.

The gene calls are TRBV5-1 and TRBJ1-2; no clear D. There are 13 residues in the CDR3. V lost 0 bases, J lost 2 bases, and 5 bases lay in between. CDR1 is SGHRS and CDR2 is YFSETQ in the germline V gene. For the CDR3, the DNA is TGCGCCAGCAGCTTGGCACAGAACTATGGCTACACCTTC. Encoded protein: CASSLAQNYGYTF.

This clone was seen once. The chain recombines TRBV28 with TRBJ1-1; D may be TRBD1 (5 bases). V lost 5 bases and J 6 bases, leaving 16 bases between the germline ends. Germline V gives CDR1 MDHEN, CDR2 SYDVKM. The CDR3 has 14 residues. The CDR3 reads CASSPGPWGAEAFF. The CDR3, as DNA: TGTGCCAGCAGTCCTGGACCCTGGGGGGCTGAAGCTTTCTTT. The full variable domain, in which reference TRBV28 and TRBJ1-1 provide the parts outside the CDR3, is DVKVTQSSRYLVKRTGEKVFLECVQDMDHENMFWYRQDPGLGLRLIYFSYDVKMKEKGDIPEGYSVSREKKERFSLILESASTNQTSMYLCASSPGPWGAEAFFGQGTRLTVV.

The rearrangement uses TRBV5-6 and TRBJ2-5; 8 positions match TRBD1. Germline CDR1 is SGHDT and CDR2 is YYEEEE. V was pared by 4 bases and J by 1 base, with 12 bases of the junction left unmatched. The CDR3 sequence is 17 residues long. CDR3 in amino acids: CASSVRWTGLLQETQYF. The DNA of the CDR3 is TGTGCCAGCAGCGTAAGATGGACAGGGCTCCTCCAAGAGACCCAGTACTTC.

The rearrangement joins TRBV5-8 to TRBJ2-1; TRBD2 aligns across 8 bases. This CDR3 comprises 15 residues. V was pared by 4 bases and J by 8 bases, with 11 bases of the junction left unmatched. The germline gives CDR1 SGHTS, CDR2 YDEGEE. The CDR3 bases are TGTGCCAGCAGCGCGGGGGGAGGTCCGAGGGATGAGCAGTTCTTC. It yields the protein CASSAGGGPRDEQFF.

The chain recombines TRBV10-3 with TRBJ2-7; 11 bases fit TRBD1. The CDR3 length is 15 residues. V dropped 7 bases and J dropped 1; count of bases not matched to a gene: 6. Germline V gene data show CDR1 as ENHRY and CDR2 as SYGVKD. The CDR3 DNA reads as TGTGCCATCAAGGGGACAGGGGGTTTTTCCTACGAGCAGTACTTC. The encoded protein is CAIKGTGGFSYEQYF.